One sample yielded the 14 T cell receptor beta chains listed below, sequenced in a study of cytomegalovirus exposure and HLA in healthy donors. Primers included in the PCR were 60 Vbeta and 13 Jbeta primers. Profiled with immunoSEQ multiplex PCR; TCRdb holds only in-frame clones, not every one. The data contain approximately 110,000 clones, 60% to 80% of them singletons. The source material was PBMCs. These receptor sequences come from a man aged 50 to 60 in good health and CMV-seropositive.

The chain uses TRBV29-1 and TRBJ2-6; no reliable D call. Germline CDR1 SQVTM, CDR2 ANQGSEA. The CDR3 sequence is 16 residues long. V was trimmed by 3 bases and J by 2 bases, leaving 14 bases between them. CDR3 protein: CSVESALGPGANVLTF. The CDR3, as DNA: TGCAGCGTTGAGTCCGCCCTCGGTCCTGGGGCCAACGTCCTGACTTTC.

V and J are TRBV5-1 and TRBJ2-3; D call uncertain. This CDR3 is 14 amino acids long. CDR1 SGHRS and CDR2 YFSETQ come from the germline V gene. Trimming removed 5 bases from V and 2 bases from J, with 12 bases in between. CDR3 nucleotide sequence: TGCGCCAGCAGGTCAACAGTAACCACAGATACGCAGTATTTT. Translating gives CASRSTVTTDTQYF.

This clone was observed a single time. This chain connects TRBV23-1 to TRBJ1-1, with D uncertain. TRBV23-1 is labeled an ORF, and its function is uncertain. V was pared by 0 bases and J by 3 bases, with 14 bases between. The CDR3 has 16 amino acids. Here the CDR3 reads CASSQSRPGTDTEAFF. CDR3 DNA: TGCGCCAGCAGTCAATCGAGACCGGGAACGGACACTGAAGCTTTCTTT.

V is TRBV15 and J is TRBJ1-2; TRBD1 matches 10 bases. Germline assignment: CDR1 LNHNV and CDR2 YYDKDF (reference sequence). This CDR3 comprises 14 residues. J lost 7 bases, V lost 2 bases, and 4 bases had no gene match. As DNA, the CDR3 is TGTGCCACCAGCAGAACAGACAGGGGGCCTGGCTACACCTTC. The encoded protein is CATSRTDRGPGYTF.

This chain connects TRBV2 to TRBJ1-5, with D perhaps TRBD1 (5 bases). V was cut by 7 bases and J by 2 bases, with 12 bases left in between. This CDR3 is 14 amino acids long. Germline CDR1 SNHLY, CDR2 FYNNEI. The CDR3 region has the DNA TGTGCCAGCACGCGAGGGGAGGGCAATCAGCCCCAGCATTTT. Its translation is CASTRGEGNQPQHF.

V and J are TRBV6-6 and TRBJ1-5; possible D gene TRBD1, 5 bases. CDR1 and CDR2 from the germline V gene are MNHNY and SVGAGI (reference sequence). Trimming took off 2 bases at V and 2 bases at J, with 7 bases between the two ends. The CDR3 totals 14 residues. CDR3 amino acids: CASSYGRGNQPQHF. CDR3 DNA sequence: TGTGCCAGCAGTTACGGCAGGGGCAATCAGCCCCAGCATTTT.

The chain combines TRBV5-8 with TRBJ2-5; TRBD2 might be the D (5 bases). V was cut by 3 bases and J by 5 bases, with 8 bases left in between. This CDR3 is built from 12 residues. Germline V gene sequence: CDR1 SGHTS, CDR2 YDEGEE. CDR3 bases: TGTGCCAGCAGCTCCCAGCGGGAGACCCAGTACTTC. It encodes CASSSQRETQYF.

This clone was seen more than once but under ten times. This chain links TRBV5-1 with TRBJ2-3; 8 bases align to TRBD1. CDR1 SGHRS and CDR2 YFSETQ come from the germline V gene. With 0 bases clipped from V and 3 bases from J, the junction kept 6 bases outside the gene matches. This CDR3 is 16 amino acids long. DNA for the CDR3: TGCGCCAGCAGCTTGGCCGACAGGGGAGGTACAGATACGCAGTATTTT. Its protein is CASSLADRGGTDTQYF.

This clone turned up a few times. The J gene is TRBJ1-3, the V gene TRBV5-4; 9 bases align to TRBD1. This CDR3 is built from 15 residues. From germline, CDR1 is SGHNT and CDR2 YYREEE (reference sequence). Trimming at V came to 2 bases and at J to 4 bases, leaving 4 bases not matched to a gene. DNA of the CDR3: TGTGCCAGCAGCTTACTGGGACAGGGAGGAAACACCATATATTTT. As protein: CASSLLGQGGNTIYF.

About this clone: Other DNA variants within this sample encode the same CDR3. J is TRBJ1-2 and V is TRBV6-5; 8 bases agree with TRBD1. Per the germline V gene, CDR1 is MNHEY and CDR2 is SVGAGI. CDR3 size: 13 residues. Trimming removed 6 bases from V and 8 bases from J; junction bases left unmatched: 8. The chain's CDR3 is CASSPGQGGGYTF. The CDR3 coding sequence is TGTGCCAGCAGCCCCGGACAGGGCGGCGGCTACACCTTC.

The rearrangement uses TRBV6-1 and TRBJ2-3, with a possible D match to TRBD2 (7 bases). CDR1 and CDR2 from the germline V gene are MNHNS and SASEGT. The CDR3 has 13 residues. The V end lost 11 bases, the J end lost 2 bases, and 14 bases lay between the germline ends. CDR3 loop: CALRGATTDTQYF. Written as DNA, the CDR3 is TGTGCCCTACGGGGGGCGACCACAGATACGCAGTATTTT.

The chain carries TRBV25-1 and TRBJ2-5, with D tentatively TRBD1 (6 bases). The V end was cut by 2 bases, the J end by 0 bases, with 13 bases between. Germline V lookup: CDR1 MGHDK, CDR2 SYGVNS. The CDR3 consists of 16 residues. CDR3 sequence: CASSERDTWYQETQYF. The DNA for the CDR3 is TGTGCCAGCAGTGAAAGGGACACATGGTACCAAGAGACCCAGTACTTC.

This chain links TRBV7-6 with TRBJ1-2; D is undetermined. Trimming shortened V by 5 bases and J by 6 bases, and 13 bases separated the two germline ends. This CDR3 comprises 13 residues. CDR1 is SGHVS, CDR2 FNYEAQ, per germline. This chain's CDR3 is CASSRGGRDGYTF. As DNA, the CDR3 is TGTGCCAGCAGCCGTGGAGGAAGGGATGGCTACACCTTC.

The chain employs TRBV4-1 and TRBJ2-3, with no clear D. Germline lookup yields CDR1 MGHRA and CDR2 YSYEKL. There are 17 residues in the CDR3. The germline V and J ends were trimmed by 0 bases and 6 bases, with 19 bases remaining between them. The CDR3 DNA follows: TGCGCCAGCAGCCAAGATTCCCGGGTCATACAAGAGGATACGCAGTATTTT. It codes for CASSQDSRVIQEDTQYF.